The following is a T cell receptor beta chain sequence with its context. Its antigen remains unknown. Repertoires were generated with immunoSEQ multiplex PCR, while TCRdb's copy carries only in-frame clones and drops some. Seen here are about 85,000 clones, around 90% observed once, and the top ten hold 7.6%. This record comes from a study of graft-versus-host responses after intestinal transplantation. Study summary: Multivisceral, liver-intestinal, or isolated intestinal transplants were performed in recipients. Study-level points and caveats: GvH clones were found in recipient marrow; some appeared first in ileum or blood.

V lost 5 bases to trimming and J lost 5 bases; unmatched junction nucleotides: 8. Germline V gives CDR1 SGHVS, CDR2 FNYEAQ. The CDR3 loop spans 14 amino acids. The chain uses TRBV7-6 and TRBJ2-7, with 8 bases that match TRBD1. The clonotype originates from a human donor who was the organ donor for an intestinal transplant. The input for sequencing was unstimulated CD8+ T cells sorted from spleen or lymph node cells, taken before transplant. DNA of the CDR3: TGTGCCAGCAGCCACCGGGACAGGATCAACGAGCAGTACTTC. It yields the protein CASSHRDRINEQYF.